Sequencing of this T cell receptor beta chain was carried out in a study of T cells after yellow fever vaccination. Broader study findings: Across the CD4 and CD8 compartments, a small share of clonotypes was present in both. Weaker, the secondary response had a peak occurring faster, on day 5 versus 15. The booster response re-showed most primary clones: approximately 95% CD4, approximately 90% CD8.

V gave up 1 base and J gave up 6 bases; unmatched junction bases: 8. The length of the CDR3 is 16 residues. Per the germline V gene, CDR1 is LGHNA and CDR2 is YSLEER. Conversion of TCR transcripts into cDNA relied on 5'RACE template switching, which added a universal primer site and UMIs. MiXCR, applied by TCRdb to the 5' RACE reads, yields one record per CDR3 protein. Counted here are about 430,000 distinct CDR3 sequences, 15% to 20% occurring once; the ten biggest clones make up about 18%. This clonotype came up a few times. Antigen unknown. Sample: PBMCs, taken before the yellow fever booster vaccination. The receptor was derived from a man younger than 35 who received the YFV17D yellow fever vaccine. V is TRBV4-3 and J is TRBJ2-1; 8 positions match TRBD2. The CDR3 reads CASSQGGGGGSNEQFF. The CDR3 coding sequence is TGCGCCAGCAGCCAAGGTGGTGGCGGGGGGTCCAATGAGCAGTTCTTC.